The 7 T cell receptor beta chains reported below all come from one sample, sequenced in a study of T-cell reconstitution after alpha-beta-depleted transplantation in children. Unique molecular identifiers were used to barcode this TCRbeta library. TCRdb re-called the PCR reads through MiXCR, storing one row per CDR3 protein. The sample has about 980,000 distinct CDR3 sequences, around 30% seen once. The sample in question was PBMCs, mostly from graft donor cells, obtained 360 days after TCRalphabeta/CD19-depleted stem cell transplant. These receptors originate from a boy under three years old who had a stem cell transplant for SCID, so the T cells may come from the graft donor.

The chain is built from TRBV7-9 and TRBJ2-1, with TRBD2 identical over 8 bases. The V gene end was trimmed by 4 bases and the J gene end by 14 bases; junction bases not matched to a gene: 7. Germline CDR1 is SEHNR and CDR2 is FQNEAQ (reference sequence). This CDR3 is built from 12 residues. The CDR3 protein is CASSWDGTSEFF. The CDR3 region has the DNA TGTGCCAGCAGCTGGGACGGGACTAGTGAGTTCTTC.

The chain has TRBV5-1 and TRBJ1-5; 9 nucleotides line up with TRBD1. Looked up from germline, CDR1 is SGHRS and CDR2 is YFSETQ. V was pared by 4 bases and J by 4 bases, with 6 bases of the junction left unmatched. The length of the CDR3 is 15 residues. This CDR3 reads CASSPTGGRNQPQHF. The CDR3 coding sequence is TGCGCCAGCAGCCCGACAGGGGGGAGGAATCAGCCCCAGCATTTT.

J is TRBJ1-1 and V is TRBV2; D gene uncertain. Per germline, CDR1 SNHLY and CDR2 FYNNEI. Trimming removed 6 bases from V and 4 bases from J, with 15 bases in between. The CDR3 covers 14 residues. DNA of the CDR3: TGTGCCAGCAGAAGTGACATGTCAGCCACTGAAGCTTTCTTT. Translated: CASRSDMSATEAFF.

V is TRBV12-3 or TRBV12-4 and J is TRBJ1-2; D call uncertain. Trimming pared 3 bases from V and 5 bases from J, leaving 10 bases between. The CDR3 has 13 amino acids. The CDR3: CASSFPTYYGYTF. The CDR3 nucleotides are TGTGCCAGCAGTTTTCCGACCTATTATGGCTACACCTTC.

This clonotype was seen a handful of times. The V and J genes are TRBV5-1 and TRBJ1-1; no reliable D call. Germline V gene lookup returns CDR1 SGHRS and CDR2 YFSETQ. This CDR3 spans 14 amino acids. The germline V and J ends were trimmed by 7 bases and 1 base, with 14 bases remaining between them. CDR3 region: CASRSYGRNTEAFF. The CDR3 region has the DNA TGCGCCAGCCGTTCTTACGGAAGGAACACTGAAGCTTTCTTT.

The gene calls are TRBV5-1 and TRBJ2-5; TRBD1 matches at 7 bases. J gave up 1 base and V 1 base, and 4 bases lay outside the gene matches. Germline-derived CDR1 and CDR2 are SGHRS and YFSETQ. This CDR3 has 15 residues. The CDR3 loop is CASSLRQGAQETQYF. CDR3 DNA: TGCGCCAGCAGCTTGCGACAGGGAGCCCAAGAGACCCAGTACTTC.

The rearrangement joins TRBV12-3 or TRBV12-4 to TRBJ2-7; 7 positions agree with TRBD1. J gave up 1 base and V 7 bases, and 7 bases lay outside the gene matches. The CDR3 is 14 residues long. CDR3 nucleotides: TGTGCCAGCACCGGGACAGTAGTATCCTACGAGCAGTACTTC. Translating gives CASTGTVVSYEQYF.